This is a list of T cell receptor beta chains from one sample in a study of blood T cell repertoires in COVID-19. Some clones are missing from TCRdb's copy, which holds only in-frame ones; the method was immunoSEQ multiplex PCR. Here the sample spans about 140,000 clones, about four fifths being singletons. Sequencing was done on a sample of peripheral blood. These receptors originate from a human donor in a cohort sampled during active COVID-19. Both conserved end residues are part of each CDR3. A D gene is named only where the DNA matches it firmly. Clone size is stated in some rows and not others, as once, few, many or a class when expanded.

j_gene,abundance,len,v_gene,d_gene,CDR3nt,CDR3aa
TRBJ2-1,-,17,TRBV14,TRBD2,TGTGCCAGCAGCCTAGGGACTAGCGGGAGGCTGGAAAATGAGCAGTTCTTC,CASSLGTSGRLENEQFF
TRBJ1-4,-,20,TRBV4-2,TRBD1,TGTGCCAGCAGCCAAGATTGGACGGGACAGGGCTCAGGGATAAATGAAAAACTGTTTTTT,CASSQDWTGQGSGINEKLFF
TRBJ1-2,-,10,TRBV28,-,TGTGCCACCGGTCGATATGGCTACACCTTC,CATGRYGYTF
TRBJ2-5,-,13,TRBV6-6,-,TGTGCCAGCAGTTCCCCGACTGATGGGACCCAGTACTTC,CASSSPTDGTQYF
TRBJ2-4,-,14,TRBV18,TRBD1,TGTGCCAGCTCACCGGACAGGGCCAAAAACATTCAGTACTTC,CASSPDRAKNIQYF
TRBJ1-3,-,15,TRBV6-5,-,TGTGCCAGCAGTTACTCGCAGGACTCTGGAAACACCATATATTTT,CASSYSQDSGNTIYF
TRBJ2-3,once,15,TRBV18,-,TGTGCCAGCTCACCACCTAACAGGGACACAGATACGCAGTATTTT,CASSPPNRDTDTQYF
TRBJ2-7,-,14,TRBV7-2,TRBD2,TGTGCCAGCAGCTTGGGGCACGCGGGAGGGGAGCAGTACTTC,CASSLGHAGGEQYF
TRBJ1-2,-,12,TRBV19,-,TGTGCCAGTAGTATCCCTGTCCTCGGCTACACCTTC,CASSIPVLGYTF
TRBJ2-1,-,15,TRBV11-3,TRBD1,TGTGCCAGCAGCCCAGGGGGTAACACCTACAATGAGCAGTTCTTC,CASSPGGNTYNEQFF
TRBJ2-3,-,16,TRBV5-1,TRBD2,TGCGCCAGCAGGGTGGGGCTAGCGGCGAGCACAGATACGCAGTATTTT,CASRVGLAASTDTQYF
TRBJ1-1,-,14,TRBV6-5,TRBD1,TGTGCCAGCAGTTACCAGGGTCCAGGGGGTGAAGCTTTCTTT,CASSYQGPGGEAFF
TRBJ2-5,-,16,TRBV19,TRBD2,TGTGCCAGTAGTAAGGGACTAGCGGGAGGGCACGGGACCCAGTACTTC,CASSKGLAGGHGTQYF
TRBJ1-5,-,14,TRBV4-1,-,TGCGCCAGCAGCCCACGAGGGGGAAATCAGCCCCAGCATTTT,CASSPRGGNQPQHF
TRBJ1-2,-,14,TRBV9,-,TGTGCCAGCACCTCCCCTGGGGGGATCTATGGCTACACCTTC,CASTSPGGIYGYTF
TRBJ2-3,-,15,TRBV6-5,TRBD2,TGTGCCAGCAGTCCGACTAGCGGGAACACAGATACGCAGTATTTT,CASSPTSGNTDTQYF